This T cell receptor (beta chain) originates from a study of cytomegalovirus exposure and HLA in healthy donors. Study results and caveats: Fewer N-insertions than the roughly 630-donor mean were reportedly shown by an Asian-associated ancestry cluster in a later analysis. There were about 160 TCR beta chains listed as cytomegalovirus-associated.

The CDR3 totals 15 residues. CDR1 is SGHNT and CDR2 is YYREEE in the germline V gene (reference sequence). V lost 4 bases and J lost 11, with 22 bases in between. About this clone: Its antigen remains unidentified.

PCR amplification relied on 60 Vbeta primers (plus 13 Jbeta primers). Sequencing was performed with immunoSEQ multiplex PCR; in TCRdb, only in-frame clones are kept and a portion is missing. The sample contains 110,000 to 150,000 clones, around 80% of which appear only once. The material sequenced was PBMCs. The V gene is TRBV5-4, the J gene TRBJ2-1; tentatively, D is TRBD1 (6 bases). This sequence originates from a man aged 35 to 55 in good health and CMV-seronegative. CDR3 in DNA: TGTGCCAGCAGCCCAGGGACACTTTCTCGTGAAAAGCAGTTCTTC. This gives the protein CASSPGTLSREKQFF.